This entry concerns a single T cell receptor (beta chain). The antigen remains undetermined. The data derive from a study of T cell repertoires in aging, cancer and after chemotherapy. Across the study: Clear clonal overlap appeared across healthy donor samples taken over several months to years.

Rearranged V-D-J TRB sequences were amplified with a mixed TRB-A/B primer pool. TCRdb re-derived calls from the multiplex PCR reads in MiXCR, one entry per CDR3 protein. The sample lists several thousand distinct CDR3 sequences, 30% to 35% occurring once. Study-wide results and caveats: In cancer patients, declining TCR diversity with age involved lost richness and lost evenness. Age-matched healthy donors had significantly more diverse, less clonal blood TCR repertoires than untreated cancer patients.

Peripheral blood genomic DNA, not sorted cells or RNA, was the template. Germline CDR1 and CDR2: ENHRY and SYGVKD. The V end lost 3 bases, the J end lost 3 bases, and 18 bases lay between the germline ends. This CDR3 has 17 amino acids. V gene TRBV10-3 combines with J gene TRBJ1-5, with D tentatively TRBD1 (5 bases). Sequencing was performed on blood. This TCR was recovered from a human donor in good health. In DNA, the CDR3 is TGTGCCATCAGTGACCCCCGGGGGAGTGGCCTCAATCAGCCCCAGCATTTT. This gives the protein CAISDPRGSGLNQPQHF.